This T cell receptor beta chain was sequenced during a study of PD-1 blockade in classical Hodgkin lymphoma. Study results and limitations: Relapsed/refractory patients reportedly had lower baseline diversity than newly diagnosed patients.

This clone was seen a single time. Its specificity is unknown. Some clones are missing from TCRdb's copy, which holds only in-frame ones; the method was immunoSEQ multiplex PCR. The data show about 7,600 clones, 77% seen once. The V and J ends lost 7 bases and 1 base respectively, with 16 bases between them. From germline, CDR1 is MNHEY and CDR2 SMNVEV (reference sequence). This CDR3 is 16 amino acids long. Brentuximab vedotin exposure varied, and every patient relapsed after autologous stem cell transplantation. The authors purified CD4+ T cells from thawed PBMCs by magnetic negative selection. Best responses fell into complete response, partial response or progressive disease.

The sample was CD4+ T cells from blood, taken at baseline. V gene TRBV27 combines with J gene TRBJ2-2; the D is unclear. The TCR was taken from a human donor with classical Hodgkin lymphoma. The CDR3 spells CASIGFGRRNTGELFF. CDR3 DNA sequence: TGTGCCAGCATCGGATTTGGGCGCCGGAACACCGGGGAGCTGTTTTTT.